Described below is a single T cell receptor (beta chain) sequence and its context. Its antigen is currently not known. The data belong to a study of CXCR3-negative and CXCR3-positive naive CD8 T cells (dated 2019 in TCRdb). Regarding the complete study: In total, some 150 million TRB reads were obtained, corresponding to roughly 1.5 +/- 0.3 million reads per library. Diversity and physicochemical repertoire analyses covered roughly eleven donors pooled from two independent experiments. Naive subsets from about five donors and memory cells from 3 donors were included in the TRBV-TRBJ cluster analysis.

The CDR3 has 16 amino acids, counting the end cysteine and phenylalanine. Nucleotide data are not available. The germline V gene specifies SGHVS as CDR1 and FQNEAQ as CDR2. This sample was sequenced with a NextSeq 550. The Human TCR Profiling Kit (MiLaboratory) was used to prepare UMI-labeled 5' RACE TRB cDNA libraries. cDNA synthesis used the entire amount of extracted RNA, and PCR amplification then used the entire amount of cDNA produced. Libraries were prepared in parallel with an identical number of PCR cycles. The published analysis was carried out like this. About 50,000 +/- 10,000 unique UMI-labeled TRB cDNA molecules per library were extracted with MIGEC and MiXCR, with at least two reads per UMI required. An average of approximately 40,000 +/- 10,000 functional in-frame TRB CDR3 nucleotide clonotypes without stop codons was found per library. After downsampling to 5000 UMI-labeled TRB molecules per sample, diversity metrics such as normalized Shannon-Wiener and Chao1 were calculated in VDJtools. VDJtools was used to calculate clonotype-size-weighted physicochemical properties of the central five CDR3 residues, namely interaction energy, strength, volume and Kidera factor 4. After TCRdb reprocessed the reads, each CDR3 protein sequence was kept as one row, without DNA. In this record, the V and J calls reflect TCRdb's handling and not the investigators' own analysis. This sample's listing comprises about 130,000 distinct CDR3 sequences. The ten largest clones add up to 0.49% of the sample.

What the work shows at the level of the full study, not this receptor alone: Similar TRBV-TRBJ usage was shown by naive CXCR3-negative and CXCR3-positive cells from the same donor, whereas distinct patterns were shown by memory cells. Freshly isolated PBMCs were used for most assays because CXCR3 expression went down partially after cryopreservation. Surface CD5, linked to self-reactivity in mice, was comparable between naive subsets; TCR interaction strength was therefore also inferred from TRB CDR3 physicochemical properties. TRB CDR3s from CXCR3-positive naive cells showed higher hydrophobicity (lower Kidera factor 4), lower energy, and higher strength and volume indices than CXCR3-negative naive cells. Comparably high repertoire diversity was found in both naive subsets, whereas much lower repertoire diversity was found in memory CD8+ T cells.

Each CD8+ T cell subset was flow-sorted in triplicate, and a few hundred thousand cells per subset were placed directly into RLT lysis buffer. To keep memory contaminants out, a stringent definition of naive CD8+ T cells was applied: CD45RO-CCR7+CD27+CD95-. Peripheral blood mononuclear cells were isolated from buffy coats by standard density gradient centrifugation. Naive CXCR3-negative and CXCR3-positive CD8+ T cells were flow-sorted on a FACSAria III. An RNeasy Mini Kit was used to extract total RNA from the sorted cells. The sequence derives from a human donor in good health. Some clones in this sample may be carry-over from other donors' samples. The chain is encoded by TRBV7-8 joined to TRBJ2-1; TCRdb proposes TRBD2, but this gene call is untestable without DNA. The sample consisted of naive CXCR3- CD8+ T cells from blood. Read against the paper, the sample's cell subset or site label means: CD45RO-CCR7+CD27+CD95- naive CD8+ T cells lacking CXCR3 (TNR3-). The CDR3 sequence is CASSFEAGPYYNEQFF.